These 22 T cell receptor beta chains were sequenced from one sample in a study of blood T cells in healthy people across ages. PCR was performed a second time for about 7 to 11 cycles using a sample-barcoded 5' primer and a J-beta primer mix. TCRdb used MiXCR to reprocess the 5' RACE reads, holding one entry per CDR3 protein. The repertoire holds over 950,000 distinct CDR3 sequences, with roughly 50% as singletons. Sequences were obtained from blood. The receptors shown here come from a woman aged 55 to 70 in good health.

The CDR3 reads CATSDSSQVYYEQYF. The CDR3 bases are TGTGCCACCAGTGATTCGTCACAGGTTTACTATGAGCAGTACTTC. The V call is TRBV24-1, the J call TRBJ2-5, with D maybe TRBD1 (5 bases). Germline CDR1 is KGHDR and CDR2 is SFDVKD. This CDR3 has 15 amino acids. The V end was cut by 2 bases, the J end by 11 bases, with 20 bases between.

V and J are TRBV15 and TRBJ2-6; TRBD2 might be the D (5 bases). CDR1 is LNHNV and CDR2 is YYDKDF in the germline V gene (reference sequence). Trimming took off 2 bases at V and 1 base at J, with 6 bases between the two ends. The CDR3 contains 15 residues. CDR3 region: CATSRWESGANVLTF. The DNA for the CDR3 is TGTGCCACCAGCAGATGGGAGTCTGGGGCCAACGTCCTGACTTTC.

The chain couples TRBV6-1 to TRBJ2-3; 12 bases agree with TRBD2. The CDR3 contains 17 residues. V was pared by 4 bases and J by 3 bases, with 8 bases of the junction left unmatched. The germline V gene has CDR1 MNHNS and CDR2 SASEGT. CDR3 protein: CASSGLAGVVGTDTQYF. In DNA form, the CDR3 reads TGTGCCAGCAGTGGACTAGCGGGAGTCGTGGGTACAGATACGCAGTATTTT.

This clonotype was seen a handful of times. The chain uses TRBV7-2 and TRBJ1-6; D is ambiguous. The germline V gene has CDR1 SGHTA and CDR2 FQGNSA. This CDR3 region has 13 residues. V shed 1 base and J shed 6 bases, with 4 bases lying between them. CDR3 DNA sequence: TGTGCCAGCAGCTTAGTATTTAATTCACCCCTCCACTTT. Translation: CASSLVFNSPLHF.

The rearrangement links TRBV29-1 to TRBJ2-7, with D perhaps matching TRBD2 (7 bases). CDR3 length: 17 residues. From germline, CDR1 is SQVTM and CDR2 ANQGSEA. The DNA for the CDR3 is TGCAGACCACCCCGGGACGGGGGGCGAAAGGACCTCTACGAGCAGTACTTC. This encodes CRPPRDGGRKDLYEQYF.

This clonotype has more than one count but fewer than ten. V and J are TRBV12-5 and TRBJ2-1; D ambiguous. Trimming removed 0 bases at V and 8 bases at J, with 14 bases between. The CDR3 is made up of 15 amino acids. CDR1 and CDR2 (germline): LGHNT, FRNRAP. The CDR3 DNA sequence: TGTGCTAGTGGTTTGGTCCGACTTGGGGTTGATGAGCAGTTCTTC. Its protein product is CASGLVRLGVDEQFF.

The chain combines TRBV20-1 with TRBJ2-7; 8 bases are a match to TRBD2. The J call may be incorrect, as the DNA end agrees better with TRBJ2-5. CDR3 length: 15 amino acids. Germline V gene data show CDR1 as DFQATT and CDR2 as SNEGSKA (reference sequence). CDR3 amino acids: CSARVRAGVRETQYF. CDR3 bases: TGCAGTGCTAGAGTCCGAGCGGGAGTCAGAGAGACCCAGTACTTC.

The CDR3 nucleotides are TGTGCCACCAGCAGTCGAACACGGGGAGGCACTGAAGCTTTCTTT. The encoded protein is CATSSRTRGGTEAFF. The chain has TRBV15 and TRBJ1-1; D uncertain. This CDR3 is 15 amino acids long. With 3 bases removed from V and 4 bases from J, the gap between germline ends came to 15 bases. Germline CDR1 and CDR2: LNHNV and YYDKDF (reference sequence).

This rearrangement joins TRBV3-1 to TRBJ2-1; 7 bases line up with TRBD2. The V segment lost 0 bases and the J segment 9 bases; nucleotides outside the gene matches: 11. Per germline, CDR1 LGHDT and CDR2 YNNKEL (reference sequence). The CDR3 has 16 amino acids. The CDR3 spells CASSQDYGAGVCEQFF. CDR3 sequence (DNA): TGTGCCAGCAGCCAAGATTACGGTGCGGGAGTTTGTGAGCAGTTCTTC.

In the case of this clonotype: A clone one base away is much larger, so this may be a read error. The missing conserved phenylalanine or tryptophan at the end of this CDR3 makes a read error likely. The chain couples TRBV7-2 to TRBJ2-7; perhaps TRBD1 as D (6 bases). The CDR3 sequence is 13 residues long. Germline-derived CDR1 and CDR2 are SGHTA and FQGNSA. The V end lost 5 bases, the J end lost 2 bases, and 10 bases lay between the germline ends. CDR3 sequence: CASSEQGPYEQYY. In DNA, the CDR3 is TGTGCCAGCAGCGAACAGGGCCCCTACGAGCAGTACTAC.

The CDR3 nucleotides read TGCGCCAGCAGCCAAGACTCTGAGCGGGAGGTCATAAATGAGCAGTTCTTC. Translating it yields CASSQDSEREVINEQFF. The rearrangement uses TRBV4-3 and TRBJ2-1, with 9 positions matching TRBD2. Germline CDR1 LGHNA, CDR2 YSLEER. Trimming cost V 0 bases and J 7 bases; bases outside gene matches: 10. The CDR3 consists of 17 residues.

Remarks on this clonotype: An end of the junction differs from the germline gene, which may be a read error. The V call is TRBV9, the J call TRBJ2-1; D may be TRBD2 (5 bases). This CDR3 spans 16 amino acids. CDR1 is SGDLS, CDR2 YYNGEE, per germline. CDR3 nucleotides: TGTGCCGGCAGCGTAGCTGTGACTACTCTCTACAATGAGCAGTTCTTC. It encodes CAGSVAVTTLYNEQFF.

V gene TRBV20-1 combines with J gene TRBJ2-6, with a tentative D call TRBD2 (6 bases). In germline, CDR1 is DFQATT, CDR2 SNEGSKA (reference sequence). There are 18 residues in the CDR3. V lost 3 bases, J lost 3 bases, and 21 bases lay in between. The CDR3: CSASELLARGNGANVLTF. The CDR3, as DNA: TGCAGTGCTAGTGAGTTACTAGCCCGAGGGAATGGGGCCAACGTCCTGACTTTC.

V gene TRBV12-3 or TRBV12-4 combines with J gene TRBJ2-3, with 8 positions matching TRBD1. Germline trimming cut 4 bases from V and 0 bases from J; bases unmatched to any gene: 9. The CDR3 has 17 residues. The CDR3, as DNA: TGTGCCAGCAGTTCCCGCGGACAGGGTTTAAGCACAGATACGCAGTATTTT. This gives the protein CASSSRGQGLSTDTQYF.

This clonotype was observed many times. The chain joins TRBV29-1 to TRBJ2-5; no reliable D call. The CDR3 has 12 amino acids. CDR1 is SQVTM, CDR2 ANQGSEA, per germline. Deletions cut 6 bases from V and 1 base from J, with 9 bases between. CDR3: CSVDLGQETQYF. The CDR3 nucleotides read TGCAGCGTCGACTTGGGCCAAGAGACCCAGTACTTC.

The gene calls are TRBV28 and TRBJ2-5; the D is unclear. This CDR3 region has 13 residues. Trimming left V 9 bases short and J 0 bases short, with 11 bases between. Germline CDR1 is MDHEN and CDR2 is SYDVKM. The CDR3 coding sequence is TGTGCCAGTACCGCAGCGAACCAAGAGACCCAGTACTTC. It specifies CASTAANQETQYF.

The table lists this clonotype with a few counts. The genes are TRBV10-3 and TRBJ2-1; 7 bases fit TRBD2. J lost 5 bases, V lost 0 bases, and 7 bases had no gene match. Germline V gene data show CDR1 as ENHRY and CDR2 as SYGVKD. This CDR3 is 16 amino acids long. The CDR3 spells CAISESGAGANNEQFF. CDR3 nucleotides: TGTGCCATCAGTGAGTCAGGGGCGGGAGCTAACAATGAGCAGTTCTTC.

The chain carries TRBV9 and TRBJ1-5; D perhaps matches TRBD1 (6 bases). Trimming cost V 4 bases and J 6 bases, with 11 bases left between them. Germline assignment: CDR1 SGDLS and CDR2 YYNGEE. The CDR3 runs 13 residues. The CDR3: CASSPEGGQPQHF. CDR3 coding DNA: TGTGCCAGCAGCCCAGAGGGGGGTCAGCCCCAGCATTTT.

The gene calls are TRBV2 and TRBJ1-4; TRBD1 is a possible D gene (6 bases). The CDR3 consists of 15 residues. Trimming pared 4 bases from V and 4 bases from J, leaving 13 bases between. Germline values: CDR1 SNHLY, CDR2 FYNNEI. The CDR3 coding sequence is TGTGCCAGCAGTGCCCAGGGGACGCTTAATGAAAAACTGTTTTTT. The encoded protein is CASSAQGTLNEKLFF.

In this sample, this clonotype turned up a few times. As DNA, the CDR3 is TGTGCCTCCGCGGGGACGGGGATCGGGTACGAGCAGTACTTC. Its protein product is CASAGTGIGYEQYF. The gene calls are TRBV7-9 and TRBJ2-7; a weak D match, TRBD2 (6 bases). This CDR3 is 14 amino acids long. From germline, CDR1 is SEHNR and CDR2 FQNEAQ (reference sequence). The V and J ends lost 11 bases and 4 bases respectively, with 21 bases between them.

J is TRBJ2-3 and V is TRBV18; the D gene is possibly TRBD2 (6 bases). There are 14 residues in the CDR3. Germline loops: CDR1 KGHSH, CDR2 LQKENI. The V gene lost 3 bases and the J gene lost 6 bases, with 13 bases spanning the gap. The CDR3 spells CASSPLGSRDTQYF. In DNA, the CDR3 is TGTGCCAGCTCACCGCTCGGGAGTAGGGATACGCAGTATTTT.

The chain carries TRBV18 and TRBJ2-3; 9 nucleotides agree with TRBD2. This CDR3 is 15 amino acids long. The germline V gene has CDR1 KGHSH and CDR2 LQKENI. Trimming removed 1 base from V and 5 bases from J; junction bases left unmatched: 4. The CDR3 spells CASSPLDSGRDTQYF. For the CDR3, the DNA is TGTGCCAGCTCACCACTGGATAGCGGGAGAGATACGCAGTATTTT.